This T cell receptor (beta chain) derives from a study of blood T cell repertoires in COVID-19. Repertoires were generated with immunoSEQ multiplex PCR, while TCRdb's copy carries only in-frame clones and drops some. Found here are roughly 250,000 clones, roughly three quarters of them singletons; the top ten hold about 4%. This CDR3 is 16 amino acids long. The ends were cut back, 6 bases at V and 4 bases at J, with 21 bases in the middle. CDR1 and CDR2 from the germline V gene are LNHDA and SQIVND (reference sequence). Sequenced material: peripheral blood. This chain joins TRBV19 and TRBJ2-5; D not certain. This clonotype was obtained from a woman aged 40 to 55 with active or convalescent COVID-19. The CDR3 here is CASSRLLHSQRETQYF. CDR3 in DNA: TGTGCCAGTAGCCGATTACTCCATTCCCAAAGAGAGACCCAGTACTTC.